This passage covers 29 T cell receptor beta chains from one sample sequenced in a study of T cells expressing NK-cell markers. With the 5' RACE reads reprocessed, TCRdb shows one record per CDR3 protein and no DNA. The sample table includes some 140,000 distinct CDR3 sequences. The sample taken for sequencing was blood T cells: a sorted CD56 or NKG2C T cell subset, CD4+ or CD8+ T cells, or bulk PBMC T cells (not recorded which). The receptors here all came from a woman aged 45-59 years in good health.

V is TRBV7-6 and J is TRBJ2-7. Germline V gene data show CDR1 as SGHVS and CDR2 as FNYEAQ. The CDR3 has 15 amino acids. The CDR3: CASSGSSVGAYEQYF.

The rearrangement joins TRBV24-1 to TRBJ2-1. Germline CDR1 KGHDR, CDR2 SFDVKD. This CDR3 spans 14 amino acids. CDR3 residues: CATSDQYSYNEQFF.

This chain links TRBV12-3 or TRBV12-4 with TRBJ2-1. This CDR3 is built from 12 residues. The CDR3 sequence: CASSLGGFEQFF.

The genes are TRBV7-9 and TRBJ1-4; checking the TCRdb D call of TRBD1 is not possible without DNA. The CDR3 sequence is 17 residues long. The germline gives CDR1 SEHNR, CDR2 FQNEAQ (reference sequence). CDR3 residues: CASSLFQGARANEKLFF.

The gene calls are TRBV11-2 and TRBJ1-2; TCRdb returns TRBD1, unconfirmable since there is no DNA. CDR1 is SGHAT, CDR2 FQNNGV, per germline. The length of the CDR3 is 14 residues. This chain's CDR3 is CASSLVLGRGVHTF. The full variable domain, rest sourced from reference TRBV11-2 and TRBJ1-2, is EAGVAQSPRYKIIEKRQSVAFWCNPISGHATLYWYQQILGQGPKLLIQFQNNGVVDDSQLPKDRFSAERLKGVDSTLKIQPAKLEDSAVYLCASSLVLGRGVHTFGSGTRLTVV.

J is TRBJ2-7 and V is TRBV20-1. This CDR3 is 14 amino acids long. Germline CDR1 is DFQATT and CDR2 is SNEGSKA (reference sequence). CDR3 sequence reads: CSAIPHLSSYEQYF.

The rearrangement links TRBV15 to TRBJ2-1; TCRdb's D call of TRBD1 is untestable without DNA. Germline loops: CDR1 LNHNV, CDR2 YYDKDF (reference sequence). The CDR3 totals 16 residues. This CDR3 is CATSRDPDRLNNEQFF.

This chain uses TRBV7-8 with TRBJ2-3; TCRdb's D gene call, TRBD1, goes unchecked for lack of DNA. In germline, CDR1 is SGHVS, CDR2 FQNEAQ. The CDR3 spans 14 residues. CDR3 amino acids: CASSLGRGGDTQYF. Based on the CDR3 plus reference TRBV7-8 and TRBJ2-3, the full variable domain is GAGVSQSPRYKVAKRGQDVALRCDPISGHVSLFWYQQALGQGPEFLTYFQNEAQLDKSGLPSDRFFAERPEGSVSTLKIQRTQQEDSAVYLCASSLGRGGDTQYFGPGTRLTVL.

The chain couples TRBV6-2 or TRBV6-3 to TRBJ1-5; the TCRdb D gene call, TRBD1, has no DNA to confirm it. The CDR3 length is 16 residues. The germline CDR1 and CDR2 sequences are MNHEY and SVGEGT. Here the CDR3 reads CASSPGDRGIHQPQHF.

The V gene is TRBV10-2, the J gene TRBJ1-5; TCRdb proposes TRBD1, but this gene call is untestable without DNA. Germline V lookup: CDR1 WSHSY, CDR2 SAAADI. The length of the CDR3 is 15 residues. The CDR3 spells CASSESRQGNQPQHF.

The chain links TRBV6-5 to TRBJ2-7; TCRdb selects TRBD1, and the lack of DNA leaves this call unchecked. This CDR3 spans 12 amino acids. Germline V gene sequence: CDR1 MNHEY, CDR2 SVGAGI. Here the CDR3 reads CASSSQGYEQYF.

The chain employs TRBV27 and TRBJ1-6. Looked up from germline, CDR1 is MNHEY and CDR2 is SMNVEV (reference sequence). The CDR3 sequence is 17 residues long. The CDR3: CASSLSGGDRYNSPLHF.

The chain links TRBV30 to TRBJ2-5; TCRdb proposes TRBD1, but this gene call is untestable without DNA. Germline V gene sequence: CDR1 GTSNPN, CDR2 SVGIG (reference sequence). The CDR3 has 14 residues. CDR3: CACRRTDIQETQYF.

This rearrangement joins TRBV16 to TRBJ2-5; TCRdb lists TRBD1, though no DNA is available to test this call. Per germline, CDR1 KGHSY and CDR2 FQNENV. The CDR3 is made up of 14 amino acids. The CDR3 is CASTSWDGEQTQYF.

The chain links TRBV5-1 to TRBJ1-1. Germline V CDR1 and CDR2: SGHRS, YFSETQ. This CDR3 is 13 amino acids long. The CDR3 region is CASSLGWNTEAFF.

V gene TRBV3-1 combines with J gene TRBJ2-5. The germline V gene has CDR1 LGHDT and CDR2 YNNKEL (reference sequence). The CDR3 has 14 amino acids. The CDR3 sequence is CASSQESRQETQYF.

This chain uses TRBV11-2 with TRBJ2-3; TCRdb proposes TRBD2, but this gene call is untestable without DNA. The length of the CDR3 is 16 residues. Germline loops: CDR1 SGHAT, CDR2 FQNNGV. The CDR3 is CASNQGRGRRRDTQYF.

The rearrangement links TRBV15 to TRBJ2-5. The germline gives CDR1 LNHNV, CDR2 YYDKDF (reference sequence). The CDR3 length is 14 residues. CDR3 region: CATSREVRGETQYF.

This chain joins TRBV7-9 and TRBJ2-1; the D call of TRBD2 rests on TCRdb alone, since no DNA is present to check it. Germline lookup yields CDR1 SEHNR and CDR2 FQNEAQ (reference sequence). The CDR3 is made up of 18 amino acids. CDR3 sequence reads: CASSPELGTSILNNEQFF. Using reference TRBV7-9 and TRBJ2-1 for the parts outside the CDR3, the full variable domain is DTGVSQNPRHKITKRGQNVTFRCDPISEHNRLYWYRQTLGQGPEFLTYFQNEAQLEKSRLLSDRFSAERPKGSFSTLEIQRTEQGDSAMYLCASSPELGTSILNNEQFFGPGTRLTVL.

The chain uses TRBV14 and TRBJ1-2. The CDR3 is 13 residues long. The germline V gene encodes CDR1 SGHDN and CDR2 FVKESK. The chain's CDR3 is CASSQGQSYGYTF.

The chain carries TRBV20-1 and TRBJ1-2; no DNA is available, so the TRBD1 call from TCRdb remains unchecked. The CDR3 runs 14 residues. The germline gives CDR1 DFQATT, CDR2 SNEGSKA (reference sequence). The CDR3 reads CSARVLLGTAGYTF.

The V call is TRBV24-1, the J call TRBJ1-1; TCRdb returns TRBD1, unconfirmable since there is no DNA. This CDR3 is 15 amino acids long. CDR1 is KGHDR and CDR2 is SFDVKD in the germline V gene. The CDR3 spells CATRSTPGPNTEAFF.

The genes are TRBV5-1 and TRBJ2-2. Germline V lookup: CDR1 SGHRS, CDR2 YFSETQ. The CDR3 totals 16 residues. The CDR3 loop is CASSSPLTMNTGELFF.

The J gene is TRBJ2-5, the V gene TRBV7-2; TCRdb indicates TRBD1, and absent DNA this call remains unverified. This CDR3 has 15 residues. CDR1 SGHTA and CDR2 FQGNSA come from the germline V gene. CDR3 protein: CASSLGGGGQETQYF.

The J gene is TRBJ2-1, the V gene TRBV24-1; TCRdb names TRBD2, which stays unverified in the absence of DNA. The CDR3 extends over 15 amino acids. Germline loops: CDR1 KGHDR, CDR2 SFDVKD. Here the CDR3 reads CATSDLGYRGNEQFF.

This chain's CDR3 is CASRSEGLADNNEQFF. The chain links TRBV27 to TRBJ2-1; TCRdb indicates TRBD2, and absent DNA this call remains unverified. CDR1 is MNHEY and CDR2 is SMNVEV in the germline V gene (reference sequence). The CDR3 extends over 16 amino acids.

The chain couples TRBV20-1 to TRBJ2-7; the TCRdb D gene call, TRBD1, has no DNA to confirm it. Germline assignment: CDR1 DFQATT and CDR2 SNEGSKA (reference sequence). The CDR3 has 14 residues. CDR3 residues: CSARDESGGYEQYF.

The rearrangement joins TRBV4-1 to TRBJ2-5; TCRdb gives TRBD2 as the D gene, but with no DNA this cannot be confirmed. This CDR3 comprises 16 residues. The germline CDR1 and CDR2 sequences are MGHRA and YSYEKL. The CDR3 loop is CASSQVPARAVETQYF.

The chain combines TRBV7-9 with TRBJ2-5; the D gene TCRdb calls, TRBD2, cannot be checked with no DNA. The CDR3 is made up of 13 amino acids. Germline lookup yields CDR1 SEHNR and CDR2 FQNEAQ (reference sequence). The CDR3 is CASSQGPSPSQYF.